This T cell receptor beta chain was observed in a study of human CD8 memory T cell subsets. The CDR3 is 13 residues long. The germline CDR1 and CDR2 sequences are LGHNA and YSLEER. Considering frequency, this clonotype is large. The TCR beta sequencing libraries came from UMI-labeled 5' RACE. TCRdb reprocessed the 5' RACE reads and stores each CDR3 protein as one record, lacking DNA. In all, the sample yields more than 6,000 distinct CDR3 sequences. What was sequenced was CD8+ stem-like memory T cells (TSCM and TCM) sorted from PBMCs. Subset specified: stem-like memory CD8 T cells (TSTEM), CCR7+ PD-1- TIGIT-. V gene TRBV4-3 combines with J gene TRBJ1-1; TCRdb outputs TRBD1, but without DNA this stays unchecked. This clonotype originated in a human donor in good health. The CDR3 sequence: CASSQRRGVEAFF.